This T cell receptor (beta chain) emerged from a study of blood T cell repertoires in COVID-19. The germline gives CDR1 SGHNT, CDR2 YYREEE (reference sequence). This CDR3 comprises 15 residues. Between the trimmed V and J ends, which lost 0 bases and 3 bases, there was a span of 12 bases. Only in-frame clones appear in the TCRdb table, and some are missing; sequencing was by immunoSEQ multiplex PCR. The top ten hold 1.3% of the sample, which has about 380,000 clones, about 87% seen once. The clonotype was recovered from a man aged 30 to 39 who had recovered from COVID-19. Sequencing was performed on PBMCs or T cells enriched from blood (not recorded which). The chain links TRBV5-4 to TRBJ1-1, with a weak D call TRBD1 (5 bases). CDR3 loop: CASSLAPGLDTEAFF. In DNA, the CDR3 is TGTGCCAGCAGCTTGGCCCCAGGGTTGGACACTGAAGCTTTCTTT. Together with reference TRBV5-4 and TRBJ1-1, the CDR3 gives the full variable domain: ETGVTQSPTHLIKTRGQQVTLRCSSQSGHNTVSWYQQALGQGPQFIFQYYREEENGRGNFPPRFSGLQFPNYSSELNVNALELDDSALYLCASSLAPGLDTEAFFGQGTRLTVV.